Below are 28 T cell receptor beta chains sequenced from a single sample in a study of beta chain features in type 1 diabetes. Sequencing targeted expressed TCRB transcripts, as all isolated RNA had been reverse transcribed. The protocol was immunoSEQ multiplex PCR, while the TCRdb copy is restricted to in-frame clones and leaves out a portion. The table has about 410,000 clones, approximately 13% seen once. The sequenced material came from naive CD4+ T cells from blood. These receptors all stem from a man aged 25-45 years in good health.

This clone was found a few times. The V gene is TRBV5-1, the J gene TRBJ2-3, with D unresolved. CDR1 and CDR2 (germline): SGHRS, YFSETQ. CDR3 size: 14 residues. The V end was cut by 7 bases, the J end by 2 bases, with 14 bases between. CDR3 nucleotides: TGCGCCAGCTTAGCTGGGGAAACCACAGATACGCAGTATTTT. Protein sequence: CASLAGETTDTQYF.

The CDR3 protein is CASSLDRSSEQYV. The CDR3, as DNA: TGTGCCAGCAGCTTAGATAGATCGAGTGAGCAGTACGTC. The V call is TRBV7-6, the J call TRBJ2-7; unclear D gene. The germline V and J ends were trimmed by 1 base and 7 bases, with 11 bases remaining between them. The germline CDR1 and CDR2 sequences are SGHVS and FNYEAQ. The CDR3 contains 13 residues.

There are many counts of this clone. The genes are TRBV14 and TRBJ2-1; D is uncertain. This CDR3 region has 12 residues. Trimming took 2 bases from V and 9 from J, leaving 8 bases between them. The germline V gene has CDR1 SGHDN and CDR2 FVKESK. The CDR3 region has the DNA TGTGCCAGCAGCCAAACAAAGAGTGAGCAGTTCTTC. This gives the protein CASSQTKSEQFF. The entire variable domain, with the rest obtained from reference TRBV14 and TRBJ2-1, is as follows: EAGVTQFPSHSVIEKGQTVTLRCDPISGHDNLYWYRRVMGKEIKFLLHFVKESKQDESGMPNNRFLAERTGGTYSTLKVQPAELEDSGVYFCASSQTKSEQFFGPGTRLTVL.

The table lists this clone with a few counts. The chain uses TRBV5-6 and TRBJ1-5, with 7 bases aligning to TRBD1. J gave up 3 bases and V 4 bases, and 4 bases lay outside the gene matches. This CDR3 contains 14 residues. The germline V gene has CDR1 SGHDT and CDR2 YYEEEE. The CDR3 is CASSKGQANQPQHF. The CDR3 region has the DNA TGTGCCAGCAGCAAAGGACAGGCCAATCAGCCCCAGCATTTT.

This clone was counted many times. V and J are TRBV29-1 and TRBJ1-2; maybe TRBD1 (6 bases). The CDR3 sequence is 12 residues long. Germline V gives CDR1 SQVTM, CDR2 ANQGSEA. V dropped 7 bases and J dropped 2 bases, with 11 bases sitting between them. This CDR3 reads CSGLQGNYGYTF. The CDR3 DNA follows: TGCAGCGGCCTACAGGGCAACTATGGCTACACCTTC.

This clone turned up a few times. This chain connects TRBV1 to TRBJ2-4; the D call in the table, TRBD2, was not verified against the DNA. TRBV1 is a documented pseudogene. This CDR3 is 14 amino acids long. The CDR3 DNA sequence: TGCACCAGCAGCCATTTCGGCGGCAAAAACATTCAGTACTTC. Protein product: CTSSHFGGKNIQYF.

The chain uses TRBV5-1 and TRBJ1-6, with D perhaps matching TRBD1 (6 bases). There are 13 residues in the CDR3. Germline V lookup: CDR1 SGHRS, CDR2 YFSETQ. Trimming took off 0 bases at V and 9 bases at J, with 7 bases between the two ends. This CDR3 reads CASSLDRVSPLHF. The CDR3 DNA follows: TGCGCCAGCAGCTTGGACAGGGTTTCACCCCTCCACTTT.

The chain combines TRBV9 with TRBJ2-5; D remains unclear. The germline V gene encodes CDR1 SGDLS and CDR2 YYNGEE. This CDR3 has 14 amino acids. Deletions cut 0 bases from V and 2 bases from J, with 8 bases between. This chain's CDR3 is CASSVAQVQETQYF. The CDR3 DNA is TGTGCCAGCAGCGTAGCTCAGGTTCAAGAGACCCAGTACTTC.

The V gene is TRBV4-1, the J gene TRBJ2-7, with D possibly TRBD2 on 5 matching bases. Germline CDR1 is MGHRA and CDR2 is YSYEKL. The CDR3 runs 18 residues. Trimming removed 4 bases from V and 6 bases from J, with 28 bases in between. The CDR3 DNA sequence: TGCGCCAGCAGCCGCCTTCCAGGCTTCGGGGAGATGATTTCCGAGCAGTACTTC. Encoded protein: CASSRLPGFGEMISEQYF.

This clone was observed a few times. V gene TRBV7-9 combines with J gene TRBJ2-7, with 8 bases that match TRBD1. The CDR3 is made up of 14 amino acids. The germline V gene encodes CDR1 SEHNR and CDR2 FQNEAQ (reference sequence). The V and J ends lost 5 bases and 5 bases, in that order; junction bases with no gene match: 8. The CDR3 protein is CASSPAGGLDEQYF. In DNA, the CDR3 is TGTGCCAGCAGCCCAGCAGGGGGCTTGGACGAGCAGTACTTC.

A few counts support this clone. The CDR3 DNA sequence: TGCAGCGTTAGCGGGACCCAGGCTTCTGAAAAACTGTTTTTT. Its translation is CSVSGTQASEKLFF. The rearrangement links TRBV29-1 to TRBJ1-4; TRBD1 is a possible D gene (5 bases). The CDR3 sequence is 14 residues long. Trimming removed 5 bases at V and 7 bases at J, with 17 bases between. Germline loops: CDR1 SQVTM, CDR2 ANQGSEA. The complete variable domain, with remaining parts taken from reference TRBV29-1 and TRBJ1-4, reads SAVISQKPSRDICQRGTSLTIQCQVDSQVTMMFWYRQQPGQSLTLIATANQGSEATYESGFVIDKFPISRPNLTFSTLTVSNMSPEDSSIYLCSVSGTQASEKLFFGSGTQLSVL.

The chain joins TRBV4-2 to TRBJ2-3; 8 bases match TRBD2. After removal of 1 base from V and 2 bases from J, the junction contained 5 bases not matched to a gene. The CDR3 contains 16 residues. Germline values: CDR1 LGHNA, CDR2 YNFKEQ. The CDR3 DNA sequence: TGTGCCAGCAGCCAAGTCGGGAGGGCCTTCACAGATACGCAGTATTTT. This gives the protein CASSQVGRAFTDTQYF.

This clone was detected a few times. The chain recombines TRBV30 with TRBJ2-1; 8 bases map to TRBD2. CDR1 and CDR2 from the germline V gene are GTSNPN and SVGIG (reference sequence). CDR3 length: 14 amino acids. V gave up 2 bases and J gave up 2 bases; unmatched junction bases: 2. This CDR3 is CAWSMGLAYNEQFF. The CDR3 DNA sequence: TGTGCCTGGAGTATGGGACTAGCCTACAATGAGCAGTTCTTC.

The CDR3 region has the DNA TGTGCCAGCAGCTTATTAGAGGGAGGGCCCACAGATACGCAGTATTTT. Protein sequence: CASSLLEGGPTDTQYF. V gene TRBV11-2 combines with J gene TRBJ2-3; TRBD2 agrees at 7 bases. This CDR3 has 16 residues. The trim removed 2 bases at V and 2 bases at J, leaving 7 bases unmatched. CDR1 is SGHAT and CDR2 is FQNNGV in the germline V gene.

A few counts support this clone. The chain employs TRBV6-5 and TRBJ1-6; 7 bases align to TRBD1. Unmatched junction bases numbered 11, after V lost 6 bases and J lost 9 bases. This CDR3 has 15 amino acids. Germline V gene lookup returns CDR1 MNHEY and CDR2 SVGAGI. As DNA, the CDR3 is TGTGCCAGCAGAACGCGGCGGGACAGTGGTTCACCCCTCCACTTT. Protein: CASRTRRDSGSPLHF.

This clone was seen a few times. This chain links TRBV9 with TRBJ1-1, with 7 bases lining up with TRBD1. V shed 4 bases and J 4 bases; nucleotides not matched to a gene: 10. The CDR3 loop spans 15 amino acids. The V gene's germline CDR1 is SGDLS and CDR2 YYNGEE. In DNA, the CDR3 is TGTGCCAGCAGCCCCAACAGGGGCCTGTCCACTGAAGCTTTCTTT. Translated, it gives CASSPNRGLSTEAFF.

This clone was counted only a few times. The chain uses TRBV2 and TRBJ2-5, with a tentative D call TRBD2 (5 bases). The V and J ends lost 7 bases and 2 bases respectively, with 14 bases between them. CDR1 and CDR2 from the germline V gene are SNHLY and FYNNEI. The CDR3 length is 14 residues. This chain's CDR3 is CASTLVGVQETQYF. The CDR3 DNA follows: TGTGCCAGCACCCTGGTGGGAGTACAAGAGACCCAGTACTTC.

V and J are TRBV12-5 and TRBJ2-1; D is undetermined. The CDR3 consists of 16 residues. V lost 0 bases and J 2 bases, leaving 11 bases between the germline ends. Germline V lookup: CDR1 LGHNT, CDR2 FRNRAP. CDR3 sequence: CASGLVGIRPYNEQFF. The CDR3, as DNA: TGTGCTAGTGGTTTGGTGGGCATAAGGCCCTACAATGAGCAGTTCTTC.

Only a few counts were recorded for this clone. The CDR3 coding sequence is TGCGCCAGCAGCCAATCTATTCGCGAGACCCAGTACTTC. Amino acid sequence: CASSQSIRETQYF. The chain joins TRBV4-3 to TRBJ2-5; D gene uncertain. CDR1 LGHNA and CDR2 YSLEER come from the germline V gene. With 2 bases removed from V and 5 bases from J, the gap between germline ends came to 9 bases. CDR3 length: 13 amino acids.

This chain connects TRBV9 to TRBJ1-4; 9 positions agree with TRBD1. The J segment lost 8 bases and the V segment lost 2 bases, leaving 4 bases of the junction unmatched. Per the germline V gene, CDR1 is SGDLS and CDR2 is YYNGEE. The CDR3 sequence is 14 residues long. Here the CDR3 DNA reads TGTGCCAGCAGCGTCGGACAGGGGAAGGAAAAACTGTTTTTT. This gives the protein CASSVGQGKEKLFF.

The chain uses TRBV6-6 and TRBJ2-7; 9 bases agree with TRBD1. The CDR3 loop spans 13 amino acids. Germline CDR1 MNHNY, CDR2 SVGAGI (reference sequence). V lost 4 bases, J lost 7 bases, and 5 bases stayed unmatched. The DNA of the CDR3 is TGTGCCAGCAGTTTTGGACAGGGGTGGGAGCAGTACTTC. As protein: CASSFGQGWEQYF.

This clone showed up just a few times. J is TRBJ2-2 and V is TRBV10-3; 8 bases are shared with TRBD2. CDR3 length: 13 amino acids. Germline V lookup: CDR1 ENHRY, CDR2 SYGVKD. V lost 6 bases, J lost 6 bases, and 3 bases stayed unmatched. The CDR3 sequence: CAIRGLEAGELFF. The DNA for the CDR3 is TGTGCCATCAGGGGACTAGAGGCCGGGGAGCTGTTTTTT.

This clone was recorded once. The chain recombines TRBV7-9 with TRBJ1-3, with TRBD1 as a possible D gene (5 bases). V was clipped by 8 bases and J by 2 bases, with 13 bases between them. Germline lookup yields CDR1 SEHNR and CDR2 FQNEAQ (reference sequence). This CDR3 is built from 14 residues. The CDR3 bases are TGTGCCAGCGTCGTAGGGGTTCCTGGAAACACCATATATTTT. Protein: CASVVGVPGNTIYF.

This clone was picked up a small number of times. The CDR3 DNA follows: TGTGCCAGCAGCCCCCGGAGGGGGGCCACAGATACGCAGTATTTT. It yields the protein CASSPRRGATDTQYF. The chain links TRBV9 to TRBJ2-3; D tentatively fits TRBD1 or TRBD2 (6 bases each). The CDR3 is 15 amino acids. Per the germline V gene, CDR1 is SGDLS and CDR2 is YYNGEE. V was cut by 4 bases and J by 2 bases, with 14 bases left in between.

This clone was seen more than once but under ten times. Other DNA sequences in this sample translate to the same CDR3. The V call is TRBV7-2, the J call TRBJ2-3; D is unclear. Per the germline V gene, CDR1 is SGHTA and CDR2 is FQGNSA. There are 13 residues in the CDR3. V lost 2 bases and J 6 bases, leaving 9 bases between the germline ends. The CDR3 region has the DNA TGTGCCAGCAGCTTAATTCGGGCCGATACGCAGTATTTT. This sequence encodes CASSLIRADTQYF. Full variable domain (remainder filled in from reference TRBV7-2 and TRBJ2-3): GAGVSQSPSNKVTEKGKDVELRCDPISGHTALYWYRQSLGQGLEFLIYFQGNSAPDKSGLPSDRFSAERTGGSVSTLTIQRTQQEDSAVYLCASSLIRADTQYFGPGTRLTVL.

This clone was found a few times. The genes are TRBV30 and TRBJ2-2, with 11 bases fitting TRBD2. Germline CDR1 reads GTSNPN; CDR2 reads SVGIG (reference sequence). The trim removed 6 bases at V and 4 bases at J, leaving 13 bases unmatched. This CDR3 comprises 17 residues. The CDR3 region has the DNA TGTGCCTGCCCTGTGGCCACTAGCGGGAGCATCACCGGGGAGCTGTTTTTT. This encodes CACPVATSGSITGELFF.

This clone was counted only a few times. The DNA of the CDR3 is TGTGCCAGCAGCCGCAAAACCGGGGACCCCCATGAGCAGTTCTTC. This codes for CASSRKTGDPHEQFF. This chain uses TRBV7-9 with TRBJ2-1; TRBD1 or TRBD2 may be the D gene (5 bases each). This CDR3 comprises 15 residues. The V end was cut by 5 bases, the J end by 8 bases, with 19 bases between. In germline, CDR1 is SEHNR, CDR2 FQNEAQ (reference sequence).

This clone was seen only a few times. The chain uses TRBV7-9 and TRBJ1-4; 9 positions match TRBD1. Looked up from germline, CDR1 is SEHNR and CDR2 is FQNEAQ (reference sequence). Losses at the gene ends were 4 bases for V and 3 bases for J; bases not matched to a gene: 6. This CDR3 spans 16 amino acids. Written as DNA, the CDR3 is TGTGCCAGCAGCTCGGACAGGGGAAGTTCTAATGAAAAACTGTTTTTT. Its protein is CASSSDRGSSNEKLFF.